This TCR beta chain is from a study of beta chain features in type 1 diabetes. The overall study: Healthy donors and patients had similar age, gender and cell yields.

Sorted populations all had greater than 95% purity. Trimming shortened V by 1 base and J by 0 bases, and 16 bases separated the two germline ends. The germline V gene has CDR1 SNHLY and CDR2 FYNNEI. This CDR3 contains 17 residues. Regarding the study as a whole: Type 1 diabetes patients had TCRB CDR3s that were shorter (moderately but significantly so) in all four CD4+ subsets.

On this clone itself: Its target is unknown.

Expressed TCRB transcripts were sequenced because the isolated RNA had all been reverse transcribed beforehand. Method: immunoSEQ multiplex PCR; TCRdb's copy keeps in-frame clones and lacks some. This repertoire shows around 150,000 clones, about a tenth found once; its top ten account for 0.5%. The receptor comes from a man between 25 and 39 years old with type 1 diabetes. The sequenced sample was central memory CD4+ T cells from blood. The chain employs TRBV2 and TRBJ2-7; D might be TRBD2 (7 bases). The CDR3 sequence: CASSEGIGGGGSYEQYF. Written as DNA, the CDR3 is TGTGCCAGCAGTGAAGGGATAGGGGGAGGGGGCTCCTACGAGCAGTACTTC.